This T cell receptor (beta chain) was sequenced for a study of preoperative IRX-2 immunotherapy in early breast cancer. The treatment is: preoperative locoregional IRX-2 cytokine immunotherapy. This phase Ib study tested locoregional IRX-2 cytokine immunotherapy given before surgery. Germline V gives CDR1 SGDLS, CDR2 YYNGEE. The CDR3 loop spans 16 amino acids. V dropped 3 bases and J dropped 7; count of bases not matched to a gene: 11. TCRdb keeps only in-frame clones here, not all; method: immunoSEQ multiplex PCR. The sample lists 34,000 or so clones, 90% to 95% occurring once. The biological material was taken from a patient treated with IRX-2 immunotherapy. This chain uses TRBV9 with TRBJ2-1; TRBD2 aligns across 9 bases. The clonotype originates from a human donor with breast cancer. CDR3 region: CASSGRSSGAYNEQFF. CDR3 in DNA: TGTGCCAGCAGCGGAAGATCTAGCGGGGCTTATAATGAGCAGTTCTTC.